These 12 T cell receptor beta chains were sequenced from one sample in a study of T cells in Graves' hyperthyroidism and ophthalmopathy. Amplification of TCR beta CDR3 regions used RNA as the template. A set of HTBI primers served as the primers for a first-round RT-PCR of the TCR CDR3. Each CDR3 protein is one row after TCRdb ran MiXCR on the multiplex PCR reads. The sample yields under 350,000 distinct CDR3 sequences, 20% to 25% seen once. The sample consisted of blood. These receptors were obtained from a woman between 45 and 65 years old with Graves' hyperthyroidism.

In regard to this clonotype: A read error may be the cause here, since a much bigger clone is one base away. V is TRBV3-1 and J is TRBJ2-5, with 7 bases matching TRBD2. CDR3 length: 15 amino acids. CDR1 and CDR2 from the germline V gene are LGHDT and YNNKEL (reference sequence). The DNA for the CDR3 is TGTGCCAGCAGCCAAGGCCGGGGAGGGTCCCAGACCCGGTACTTC. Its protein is CASSQGRGGSQTRYF.

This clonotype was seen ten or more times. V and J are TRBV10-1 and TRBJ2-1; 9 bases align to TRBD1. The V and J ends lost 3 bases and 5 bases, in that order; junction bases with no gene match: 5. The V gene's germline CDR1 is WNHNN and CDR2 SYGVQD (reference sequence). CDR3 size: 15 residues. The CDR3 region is CASSDSGTGNNEQFF. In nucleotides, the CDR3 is TGCGCCAGCAGTGACTCCGGGACAGGGAACAATGAGCAGTTCTTC.

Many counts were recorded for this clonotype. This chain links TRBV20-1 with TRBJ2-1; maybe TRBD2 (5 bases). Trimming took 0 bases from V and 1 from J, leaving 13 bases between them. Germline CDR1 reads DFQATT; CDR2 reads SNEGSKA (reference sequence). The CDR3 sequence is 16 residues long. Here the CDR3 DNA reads TGCAGTGCTAGAGACGCCCGACTACTATCCTACAATGAGCAGTTCTTC. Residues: CSARDARLLSYNEQFF.

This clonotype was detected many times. The CDR3, as DNA: TGTGCCAGCTCAGGCAATGAAAAACTGTTTTTT. As protein: CASSGNEKLFF. The gene calls are TRBV18 and TRBJ1-4; D unclear. V lost 5 bases, J lost 5 bases, and 3 bases lay in between. Germline V lookup: CDR1 KGHSH, CDR2 LQKENI. The CDR3 length is 11 residues.

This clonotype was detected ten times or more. This CDR3 is CSVEGEREAPYEQYF. The CDR3 bases are TGCAGCGTTGAAGGGGAGCGGGAGGCGCCCTACGAGCAGTACTTC. The chain uses TRBV29-1 and TRBJ2-7; TRBD2 matches 9 bases. V gave up 1 base and J gave up 2 bases; unmatched junction bases: 6. CDR1 and CDR2 (germline): SQVTM, ANQGSEA. There are 15 residues in the CDR3.

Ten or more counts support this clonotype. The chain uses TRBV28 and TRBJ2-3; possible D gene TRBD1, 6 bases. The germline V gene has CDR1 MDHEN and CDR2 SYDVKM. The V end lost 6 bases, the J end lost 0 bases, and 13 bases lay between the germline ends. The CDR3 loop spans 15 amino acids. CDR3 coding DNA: TGTGCCAGCAGAGGACTGGGGGCTAGCACAGATACGCAGTATTTT. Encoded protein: CASRGLGASTDTQYF. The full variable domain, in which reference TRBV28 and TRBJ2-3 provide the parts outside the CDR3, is DVKVTQSSRYLVKRTGEKVFLECVQDMDHENMFWYRQDPGLGLRLIYFSYDVKMKEKGDIPEGYSVSREKKERFSLILESASTNQTSMYLCASRGLGASTDTQYFGPGTRLTVL.

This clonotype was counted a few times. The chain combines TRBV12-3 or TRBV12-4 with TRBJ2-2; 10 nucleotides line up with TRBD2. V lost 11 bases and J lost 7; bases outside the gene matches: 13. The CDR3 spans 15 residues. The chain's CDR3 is CAWAGKRGGLGELFF. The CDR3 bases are TGTGCCTGGGCCGGGAAGCGGGGGGGCCTCGGGGAGCTGTTTTTT.

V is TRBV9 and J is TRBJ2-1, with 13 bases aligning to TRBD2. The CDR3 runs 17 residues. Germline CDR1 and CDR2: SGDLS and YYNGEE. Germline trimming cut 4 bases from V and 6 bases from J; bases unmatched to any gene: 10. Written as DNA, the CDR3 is TGTGCCAGCAGCCGTACCTTACTAGCGGGGGGGGTCAATGAGCAGTTCTTC. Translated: CASSRTLLAGGVNEQFF.

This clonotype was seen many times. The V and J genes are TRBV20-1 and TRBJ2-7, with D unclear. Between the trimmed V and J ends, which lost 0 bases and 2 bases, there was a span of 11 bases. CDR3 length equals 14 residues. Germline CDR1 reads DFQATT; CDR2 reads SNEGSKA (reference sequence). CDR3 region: CSARDRAHTYEQYF. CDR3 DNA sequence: TGCAGTGCTAGAGATCGGGCACATACCTACGAGCAGTACTTC.

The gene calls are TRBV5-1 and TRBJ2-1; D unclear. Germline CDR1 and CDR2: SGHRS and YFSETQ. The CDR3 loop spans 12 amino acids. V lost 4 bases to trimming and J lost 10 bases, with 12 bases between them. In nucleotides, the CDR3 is TGCGCCAGCAGCGTTGACCTGATGGAGCAGTTCTTC. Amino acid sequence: CASSVDLMEQFF.

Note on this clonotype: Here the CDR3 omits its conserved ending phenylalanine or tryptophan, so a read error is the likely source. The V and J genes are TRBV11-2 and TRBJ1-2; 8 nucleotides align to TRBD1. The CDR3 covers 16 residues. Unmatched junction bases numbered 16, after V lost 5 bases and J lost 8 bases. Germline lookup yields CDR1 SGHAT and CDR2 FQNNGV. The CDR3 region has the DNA TGTGCCAGCAGCCCCTGGGGGAGGGGACAGGTATTCGGCTACACCCTC. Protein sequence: CASSPWGRGQVFGYTL.

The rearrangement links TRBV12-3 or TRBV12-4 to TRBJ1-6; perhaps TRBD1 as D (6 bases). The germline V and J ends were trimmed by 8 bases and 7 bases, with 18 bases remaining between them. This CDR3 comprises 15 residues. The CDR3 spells CASSPYRDTNSPLHF. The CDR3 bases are TGTGCCAGCTCACCATACCGGGACACCAATTCACCCCTCCACTTT.